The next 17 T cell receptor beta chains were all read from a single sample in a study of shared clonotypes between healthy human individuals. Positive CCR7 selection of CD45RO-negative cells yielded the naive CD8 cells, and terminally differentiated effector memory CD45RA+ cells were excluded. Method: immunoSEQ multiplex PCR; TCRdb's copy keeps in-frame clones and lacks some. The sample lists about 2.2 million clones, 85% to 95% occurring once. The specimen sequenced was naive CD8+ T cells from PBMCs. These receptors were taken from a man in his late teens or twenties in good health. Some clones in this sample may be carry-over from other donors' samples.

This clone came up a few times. For the CDR3, the DNA is TGTGCCAGTAAATATGGCAATGAGCAGTTCTTC. Protein: CASKYGNEQFF. V and J are TRBV19 and TRBJ2-1; unclear D gene. Looked up from germline, CDR1 is LNHDA and CDR2 is SQIVND (reference sequence). The CDR3 spans 11 residues. V lost 7 bases to trimming and J lost 6 bases, with 7 bases between them.

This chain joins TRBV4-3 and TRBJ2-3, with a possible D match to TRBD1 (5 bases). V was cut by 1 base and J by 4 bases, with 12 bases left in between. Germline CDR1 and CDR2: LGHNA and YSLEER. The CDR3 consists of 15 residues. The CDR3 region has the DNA TGCGCCAGCAGCCAAGGGGCAGGGTGGGCAGATACGCAGTATTTT. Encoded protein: CASSQGAGWADTQYF.

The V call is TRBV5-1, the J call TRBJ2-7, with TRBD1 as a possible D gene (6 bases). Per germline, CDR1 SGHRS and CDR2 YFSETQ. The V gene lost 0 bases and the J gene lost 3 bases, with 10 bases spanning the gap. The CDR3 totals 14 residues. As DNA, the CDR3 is TGCGCCAGCAGCTTGGAACAGGGATTCTACGAGCAGTACTTC. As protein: CASSLEQGFYEQYF.

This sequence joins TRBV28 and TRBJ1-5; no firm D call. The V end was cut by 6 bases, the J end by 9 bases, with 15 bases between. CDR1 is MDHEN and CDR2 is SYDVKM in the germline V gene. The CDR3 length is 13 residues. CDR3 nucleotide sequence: TGTGCCAGCAGCCCCTCGAGCCATATGCCCCAGCATTTT. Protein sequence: CASSPSSHMPQHF.

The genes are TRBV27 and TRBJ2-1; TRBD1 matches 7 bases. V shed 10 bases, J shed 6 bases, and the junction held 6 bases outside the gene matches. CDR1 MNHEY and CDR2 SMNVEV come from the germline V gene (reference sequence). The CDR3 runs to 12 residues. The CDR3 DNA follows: TGTGCCACCAGACAGGGTCCCAATGAGCAGTTCTTC. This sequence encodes CATRQGPNEQFF.

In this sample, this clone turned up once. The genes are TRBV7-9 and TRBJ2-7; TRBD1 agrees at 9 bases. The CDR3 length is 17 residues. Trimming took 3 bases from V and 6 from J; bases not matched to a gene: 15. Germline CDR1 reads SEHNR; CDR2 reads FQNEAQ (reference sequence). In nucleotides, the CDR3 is TGTGCCAGCAGCTTGGAATTCCCTCGGGACAGGGCGGTCGAGCAGTACTTC. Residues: CASSLEFPRDRAVEQYF.

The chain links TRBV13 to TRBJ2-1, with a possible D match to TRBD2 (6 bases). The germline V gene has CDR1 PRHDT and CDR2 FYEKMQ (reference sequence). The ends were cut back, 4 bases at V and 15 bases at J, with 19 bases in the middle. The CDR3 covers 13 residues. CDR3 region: CASSSPSSGILFF. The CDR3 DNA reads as TGTGCCAGCAGCTCGCCGAGTAGCGGAATATTGTTCTTC.

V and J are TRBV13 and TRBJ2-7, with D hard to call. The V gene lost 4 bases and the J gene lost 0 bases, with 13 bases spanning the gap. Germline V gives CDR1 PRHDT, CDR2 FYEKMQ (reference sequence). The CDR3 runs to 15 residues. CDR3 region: CASSSLLLSSYEQYF. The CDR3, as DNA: TGTGCCAGCAGCTCCCTACTGCTGAGCTCCTACGAGCAGTACTTC.

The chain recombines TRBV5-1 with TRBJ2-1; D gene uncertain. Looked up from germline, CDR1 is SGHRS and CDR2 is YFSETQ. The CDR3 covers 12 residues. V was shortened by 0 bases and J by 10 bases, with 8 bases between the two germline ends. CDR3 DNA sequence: TGCGCCAGCAGCTTGGTGGAGAGGGAGCAGTTCTTC. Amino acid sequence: CASSLVEREQFF.

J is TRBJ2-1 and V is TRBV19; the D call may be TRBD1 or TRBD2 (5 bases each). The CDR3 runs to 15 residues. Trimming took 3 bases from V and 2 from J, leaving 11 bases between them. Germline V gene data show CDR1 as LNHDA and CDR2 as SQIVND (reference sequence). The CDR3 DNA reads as TGTGCCAGTAGTATTGGGCCGGGACCCTACAATGAGCAGTTCTTC. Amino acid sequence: CASSIGPGPYNEQFF.

CDR3 amino acids: CASSTRQDRYTEAFF. The CDR3 DNA reads TGTGCCAGCAGTACCCGACAGGATCGCTACACTGAAGCTTTCTTT. The J gene is TRBJ1-1, the V gene TRBV27; TRBD1 might be the D (6 bases). This CDR3 region has 15 residues. Germline V gives CDR1 MNHEY, CDR2 SMNVEV (reference sequence). Trimming took 5 bases from V and 3 from J, leaving 16 bases between them.

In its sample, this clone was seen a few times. The CDR3 DNA follows: TGCGCCAGCAGCCAAGCCACAGGTGGGATGAACACTGAAGCTTTCTTT. Amino acids: CASSQATGGMNTEAFF. The chain links TRBV4-1 to TRBJ1-1; perhaps TRBD1 as D (5 bases). The V gene lost 1 base and the J gene lost 0 bases, with 12 bases spanning the gap. The CDR3 is 16 amino acids. The germline V gene encodes CDR1 MGHRA and CDR2 YSYEKL.

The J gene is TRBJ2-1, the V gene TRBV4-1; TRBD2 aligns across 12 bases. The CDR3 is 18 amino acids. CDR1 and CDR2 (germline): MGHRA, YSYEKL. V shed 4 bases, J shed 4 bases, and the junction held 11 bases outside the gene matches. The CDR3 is CASSPRSDGLAGYNEQFF. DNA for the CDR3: TGCGCCAGCAGCCCCAGATCGGATGGACTAGCGGGATACAATGAGCAGTTCTTC.

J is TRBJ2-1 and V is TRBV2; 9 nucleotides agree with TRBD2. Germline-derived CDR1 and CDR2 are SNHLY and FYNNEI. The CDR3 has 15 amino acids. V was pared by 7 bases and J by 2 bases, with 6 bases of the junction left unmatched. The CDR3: CASKGLAGTYNEQFF. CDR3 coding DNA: TGTGCCAGCAAGGGGCTAGCGGGAACCTACAATGAGCAGTTCTTC.

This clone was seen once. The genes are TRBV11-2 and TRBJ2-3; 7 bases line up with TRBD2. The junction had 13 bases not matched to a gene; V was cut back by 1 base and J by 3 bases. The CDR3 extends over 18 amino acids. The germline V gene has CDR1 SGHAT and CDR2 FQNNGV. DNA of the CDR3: TGTGCCAGCAGCTTAGTTAGTAGCCTAGCGGTACCTACAGATACGCAGTATTTT. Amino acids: CASSLVSSLAVPTDTQYF.

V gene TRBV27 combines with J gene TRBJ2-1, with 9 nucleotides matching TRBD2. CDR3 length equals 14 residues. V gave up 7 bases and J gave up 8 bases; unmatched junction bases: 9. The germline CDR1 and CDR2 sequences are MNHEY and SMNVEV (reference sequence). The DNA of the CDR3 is TGTGCCAGCACCAAACCCGGGACTAGCTATGAGCAGTTCTTC. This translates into CASTKPGTSYEQFF.

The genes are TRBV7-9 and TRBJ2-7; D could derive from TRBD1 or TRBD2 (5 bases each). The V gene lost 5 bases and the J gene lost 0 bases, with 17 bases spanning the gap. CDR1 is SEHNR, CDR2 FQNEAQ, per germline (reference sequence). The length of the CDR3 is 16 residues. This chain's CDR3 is CASSIAGTLSSYEQYF. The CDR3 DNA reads TGTGCCAGCAGCATCGCCGGGACGCTAAGCTCCTACGAGCAGTACTTC.